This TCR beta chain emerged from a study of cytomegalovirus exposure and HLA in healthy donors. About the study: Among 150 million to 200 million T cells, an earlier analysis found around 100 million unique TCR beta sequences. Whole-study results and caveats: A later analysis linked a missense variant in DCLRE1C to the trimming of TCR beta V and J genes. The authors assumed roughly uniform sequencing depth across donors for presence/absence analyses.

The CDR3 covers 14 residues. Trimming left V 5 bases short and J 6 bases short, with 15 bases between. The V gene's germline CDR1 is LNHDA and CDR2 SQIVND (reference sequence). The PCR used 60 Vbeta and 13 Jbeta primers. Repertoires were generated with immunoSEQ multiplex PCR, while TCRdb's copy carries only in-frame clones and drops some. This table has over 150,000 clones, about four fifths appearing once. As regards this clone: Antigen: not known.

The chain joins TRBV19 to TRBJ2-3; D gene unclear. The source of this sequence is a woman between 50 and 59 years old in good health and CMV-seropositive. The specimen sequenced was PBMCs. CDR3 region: CASSLLREWDTQYF. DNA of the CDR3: TGTGCCAGTAGTCTCCTCCGAGAGTGGGATACGCAGTATTTT. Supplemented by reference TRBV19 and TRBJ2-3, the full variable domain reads DGGITQSPKYLFRKEGQNVTLSCEQNLNHDAMYWYRQDPGQGLRLIYYSQIVNDFQKGDIAEGYSVSREKKESFPLTVTSAQKNPTAFYLCASSLLREWDTQYFGPGTRLTVL.